The clone carrying this T cell receptor (beta chain) was detected ten times or more. The entry originates in a study of response to subunit inactivated influenza vaccine. TCRdb ran MiXCR on the RT-PCR reads and lists one entry per CDR3 protein. The table shows roughly 700,000 distinct CDR3 sequences, with approximately 14% occurring only once. This receptor was identified in a man in his fifties or sixties who received an inactivated influenza vaccine. Sequenced here: PBMCs from blood, sampled about 14 days before vaccination.

Here the CDR3 reads CASSFAETQYF. In nucleotides, the CDR3 is TGTGCCAGCAGTTTTGCGGAGACCCAGTACTTC. The chain has TRBV28 and TRBJ2-5; no reliable D call. Germline V CDR1 and CDR2: MDHEN, SYDVKM. The CDR3 covers 11 residues. Trimming left V 3 bases short and J 5 bases short, with 4 bases between.